These 10 T cell receptor beta chains came from one sample sequenced in a study of cytomegalovirus exposure and HLA in healthy donors. Vbeta (60) and Jbeta (13) primers were used in the PCR. Clones were read by immunoSEQ multiplex PCR, and TCRdb kept only the in-frame ones, dropping some. The repertoire holds some 140,000 clones, with roughly 74% as singletons. The sequenced sample consisted of PBMCs. These receptors all stem from a man aged 18 to 29 in good health and CMV-seronegative.

This sequence joins TRBV6-1 and TRBJ2-3; weak D call: TRBD2 (5 bases). Trimming pared 3 bases from V and 4 bases from J, leaving 14 bases between. The germline V gene has CDR1 MNHNS and CDR2 SASEGT. This CDR3 is 15 amino acids long. In nucleotides, the CDR3 is TGTGCCAGCAGTGAGGGTCCCGGGGAACCAGATACGCAGTATTTT. It codes for CASSEGPGEPDTQYF.

J is TRBJ2-2 and V is TRBV4-1, with 8 bases fitting TRBD1. Germline CDR1 reads MGHRA; CDR2 reads YSYEKL. The CDR3 covers 20 residues. With V trimmed by 1 base and J by 6 bases, 19 bases remained unmatched. CDR3 in amino acids: CASSQGLMRDRGGGAGELFF. The CDR3 nucleotides are TGCGCCAGCAGCCAAGGATTGATGCGAGACAGGGGTGGAGGCGCCGGGGAGCTGTTTTTT.

The chain links TRBV29-1 to TRBJ1-2; no reliable D call. Germline V gene lookup returns CDR1 SQVTM and CDR2 ANQGSEA. The CDR3 runs 15 residues. V lost 5 bases to trimming and J lost 7 bases, with 23 bases between them. CDR3 sequence (DNA): TGCAGCGTTTCCCTCAATCTCGTACTAACGTCTGGCTACACCTTC. It translates to CSVSLNLVLTSGYTF.

The rearrangement uses TRBV15 and TRBJ2-3; TRBD2 aligns across 8 bases. The CDR3 spans 17 residues. Trimming removed 0 bases from V and 2 bases from J; junction bases left unmatched: 7. Looked up from germline, CDR1 is LNHNV and CDR2 is YYDKDF (reference sequence). The CDR3 coding sequence is TGTGCCACCAGCAGAGAGAACCTAGCGGGTTTCACAGATACGCAGTATTTT. Translating gives CATSRENLAGFTDTQYF.

The V call is TRBV7-9, the J call TRBJ1-3, with a possible D match to TRBD1 (6 bases). Germline loops: CDR1 SEHNR, CDR2 FQNEAQ (reference sequence). V dropped 4 bases and J dropped 3 bases, with 16 bases sitting between them. The CDR3 length is 16 residues. CDR3 coding DNA: TGTGCCAGCAGCTCCGGAAAAAGGACAGTTGGAAACACCATATATTTT. Its translation: CASSSGKRTVGNTIYF. The whole variable domain, remainder taken from reference TRBV7-9 and TRBJ1-3, is DTGVSQNPRHKITKRGQNVTFRCDPISEHNRLYWYRQTLGQGPEFLTYFQNEAQLEKSRLLSDRFSAERPKGSFSTLEIQRTEQGDSAMYLCASSSGKRTVGNTIYFGEGSWLTVV.

CDR3 DNA sequence: TGTGCCAGCAGGGGGACAGGGGGAATGGGGTACGAGCAGTACTTC. This gives the protein CASRGTGGMGYEQYF. The rearrangement uses TRBV27 and TRBJ2-7, with 11 bases aligning to TRBD1. The CDR3 length is 15 residues. The J segment lost 4 bases and the V segment lost 6 bases, leaving 8 bases of the junction unmatched. Germline values: CDR1 MNHEY, CDR2 SMNVEV (reference sequence).

CDR3 DNA sequence: TGTGCCAGCAGTATAGGGGGTAACACCGGGGAGCTGTTTTTT. Its protein product is CASSIGGNTGELFF. V gene TRBV28 combines with J gene TRBJ2-2; TRBD1 is a possible D gene (6 bases). V was shortened by 5 bases and J by 2 bases, with 9 bases between the two germline ends. The CDR3 consists of 14 residues. Germline V gives CDR1 MDHEN, CDR2 SYDVKM.

The rearrangement joins TRBV2 to TRBJ2-2; maybe TRBD1 (5 bases). Trimming removed 6 bases from V and 2 bases from J, with 13 bases in between. This CDR3 has 15 residues. Per the germline V gene, CDR1 is SNHLY and CDR2 is FYNNEI. The CDR3 loop is CASRRAGLNTGELFF. The CDR3 coding sequence is TGTGCCAGCAGACGGGCAGGGCTTAACACCGGGGAGCTGTTTTTT.

The chain is built from TRBV9 and TRBJ2-7; possibly TRBD1 for D (5 bases). This CDR3 is built from 12 residues. V was trimmed by 4 bases and J by 5 bases, leaving 10 bases between them. Germline V CDR1 and CDR2: SGDLS, YYNGEE. The CDR3 spells CASSLRQNEQYF. Here the CDR3 DNA reads TGTGCCAGCAGCTTAAGACAGAACGAGCAGTACTTC.

In nucleotides, the CDR3 is TGTGCCAGCAGCTTAGTAGGGGCAGGTGGAGATAATTCACCCCTCCACTTT. It specifies CASSLVGAGGDNSPLHF. The chain carries TRBV7-9 and TRBJ1-6; maybe TRBD1 (5 bases). Germline lookup yields CDR1 SEHNR and CDR2 FQNEAQ (reference sequence). This CDR3 spans 17 amino acids. V lost 1 base, J lost 5 bases, and 15 bases lay in between. The full variable domain, with the rest looked up from reference TRBV7-9 and TRBJ1-6, is DTGVSQNPRHKITKRGQNVTFRCDPISEHNRLYWYRQTLGQGPEFLTYFQNEAQLEKSRLLSDRFSAERPKGSFSTLEIQRTEQGDSAMYLCASSLVGAGGDNSPLHFGNGTRLTVT.